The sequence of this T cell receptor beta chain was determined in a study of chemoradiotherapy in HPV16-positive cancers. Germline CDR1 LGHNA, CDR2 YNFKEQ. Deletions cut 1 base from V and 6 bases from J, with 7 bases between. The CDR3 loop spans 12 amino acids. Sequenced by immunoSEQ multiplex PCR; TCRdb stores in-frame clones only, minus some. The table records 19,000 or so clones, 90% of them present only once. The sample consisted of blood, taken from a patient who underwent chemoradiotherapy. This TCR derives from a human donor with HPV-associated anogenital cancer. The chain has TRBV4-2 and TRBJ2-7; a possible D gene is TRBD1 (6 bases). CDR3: CASSQGRGEQYF. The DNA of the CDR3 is TGTGCCAGCAGCCAAGGCAGGGGCGAGCAGTACTTC.